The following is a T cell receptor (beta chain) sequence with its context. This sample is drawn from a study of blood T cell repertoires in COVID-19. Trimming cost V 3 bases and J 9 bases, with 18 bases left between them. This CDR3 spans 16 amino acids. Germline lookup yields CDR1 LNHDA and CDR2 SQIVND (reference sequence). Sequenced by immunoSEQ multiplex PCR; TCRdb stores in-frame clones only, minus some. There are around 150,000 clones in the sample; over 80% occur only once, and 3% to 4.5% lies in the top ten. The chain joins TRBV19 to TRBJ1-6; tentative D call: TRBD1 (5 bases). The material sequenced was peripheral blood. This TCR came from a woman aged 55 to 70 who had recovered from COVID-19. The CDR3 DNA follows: TGTGCCAGTAGTATGCAGGGCCAGGCGTCGGGTTCACCCCTCCACTTT. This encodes CASSMQGQASGSPLHF.